Shown below are 18 T cell receptor beta chains from a single sample sequenced in a study of OX40 agonist ivuxolimab in advanced cancers. The table came from immunoSEQ multiplex PCR; TCRdb's copy has only in-frame clones and leaves some out. Here the sample spans 20,000 or so clones, about 86% being singletons. Specimen: CD4+ or CD8+ T cells sorted from blood, collected in a trial of the OX40 agonist ivuxolimab. These receptors were obtained from an adult with an advanced solid tumor such as melanoma, head and neck, liver or kidney cancer.

The V gene is TRBV21-1, the J gene TRBJ2-1; the table gives TRBD2 as D, unverified against the DNA. TRBV21-1 is given as a pseudogene. The CDR3 sequence is 14 residues long. CDR3: CASSKVSPYNEQFF. The CDR3 bases are TGTGCCAGCAGCAAAGTAAGCCCCTACAATGAGCAGTTCTTC.

The chain employs TRBV5-1 and TRBJ2-7, with D perhaps TRBD1 or TRBD2 (5 bases each). The germline gives CDR1 SGHRS, CDR2 YFSETQ. This CDR3 region has 15 residues. V lost 6 bases and J lost 7, with 23 bases in between. The CDR3 DNA follows: TGCGCCAGCAACGCGAACCGGGACCGTGCTCAGGAGCAGTACTTC. Its translation is CASNANRDRAQEQYF.

The chain joins TRBV18 to TRBJ1-1, with D possibly matching TRBD1 (5 bases). There are 14 residues in the CDR3. Germline loops: CDR1 KGHSH, CDR2 LQKENI. V was trimmed by 0 bases and J by 5 bases, leaving 10 bases between them. The CDR3 coding sequence is TGTGCCAGCTCACCACCGGAGGGGAGGACTGAAGCTTTCTTT. Protein product: CASSPPEGRTEAFF.

This CDR3 reads CASSRNTGELFF. Here the CDR3 DNA reads TGTGCCAGCAGCCGGAACACCGGGGAGCTGTTTTTT. The genes are TRBV2 and TRBJ2-2; no definite D call. Trimming shortened V by 6 bases and J by 1 base, and 3 bases separated the two germline ends. The CDR3 runs to 12 residues. Germline V gene data show CDR1 as SNHLY and CDR2 as FYNNEI.

The chain employs TRBV2 and TRBJ2-5; D perhaps matches TRBD2 (5 bases). V was shortened by 1 base and J by 5 bases, with 11 bases between the two germline ends. This CDR3 comprises 14 residues. Germline V CDR1 and CDR2: SNHLY, FYNNEI. The CDR3 region is CASSEGPTGETQYF. The CDR3 nucleotides are TGTGCCAGCAGTGAAGGGCCCACGGGGGAGACCCAGTACTTC.

This rearrangement joins TRBV6-1 to TRBJ2-7; D unresolved. Germline V lookup: CDR1 MNHNS, CDR2 SASEGT. This CDR3 is built from 13 residues. The V gene lost 3 bases and the J gene lost 2 bases, with 8 bases spanning the gap. DNA of the CDR3: TGTGCCAGCAGTGAGCAGGTCCCCTACGAGCAGTACTTC. This encodes CASSEQVPYEQYF.

The chain joins TRBV18 to TRBJ1-1; 8 bases agree with TRBD1. This CDR3 region has 16 residues. CDR1 is KGHSH and CDR2 is LQKENI in the germline V gene. V gave up 3 bases and J gave up 0 bases; unmatched junction bases: 6. The CDR3 reads CASSPTETGVNTEAFF. The CDR3 DNA reads TGTGCCAGCTCACCTACGGAGACAGGGGTGAACACTGAAGCTTTCTTT.

The rearrangement uses TRBV4-3 and TRBJ1-5; TRBD1 agrees at 7 bases. Trimming removed 4 bases from V and 0 bases from J; junction bases left unmatched: 3. This CDR3 comprises 15 residues. The germline V gene encodes CDR1 LGHNA and CDR2 YSLEER. Here the CDR3 reads CASSPTGYSNQPQHF. The CDR3 DNA reads TGCGCCAGCAGCCCGACAGGGTATAGCAATCAGCCCCAGCATTTT.

This chain joins TRBV5-4 and TRBJ2-3, with 7 nucleotides matching TRBD1. Per germline, CDR1 SGHNT and CDR2 YYREEE (reference sequence). J lost 4 bases, V lost 3 bases, and 5 bases had no gene match. This CDR3 has 14 amino acids. The CDR3, as DNA: TGTGCCAGCAGCTCCCGGGACAGTCCAGATACGCAGTATTTT. This encodes CASSSRDSPDTQYF.

The chain recombines TRBV28 with TRBJ1-4; TRBD1 agrees at 9 bases. CDR1 and CDR2 (germline): MDHEN, SYDVKM. The ends lost 1 base at V and 6 bases at J; junction bases unmatched: 12. The CDR3 length is 18 residues. CDR3: CASSLLGQGWVSDEKLFF. The DNA of the CDR3 is TGTGCCAGCAGTTTATTGGGACAGGGCTGGGTATCGGATGAAAAACTGTTTTTT.

This clone has just one count. CDR3 sequence (DNA): TGTGCCAGTAGCCCCACTAGCGGGGAATACAATGAGCAGTTCTTC. It translates to CASSPTSGEYNEQFF. The chain uses TRBV19 and TRBJ2-1; 10 bases match TRBD2. J lost 4 bases, V lost 6 bases, and 6 bases had no gene match. This CDR3 contains 15 residues. The V gene's germline CDR1 is LNHDA and CDR2 SQIVND (reference sequence).

This clone was found once. J is TRBJ1-6 and V is TRBV6-9, with D possibly being TRBD1 (5 bases). V was clipped by 6 bases and J by 9 bases, with 12 bases between them. Germline assignment: CDR1 MNHGY and CDR2 SVAAGI. The CDR3 has 13 amino acids. DNA for the CDR3: TGTGCCAGCAGCCAGGGAAGGGGTTCACCCCTCCACTTT. Residues: CASSQGRGSPLHF.

The sample holds a few counts of this clone. The chain links TRBV7-9 to TRBJ2-5; D may be TRBD1 or TRBD2 (5 bases each). V was pared by 0 bases and J by 1 base, with 6 bases between. The germline V gene encodes CDR1 SEHNR and CDR2 FQNEAQ (reference sequence). CDR3 length: 14 amino acids. CDR3: CASSLAGPQETQYF. Here the CDR3 DNA reads TGTGCCAGCAGCTTAGCGGGACCCCAAGAGACCCAGTACTTC.

The chain joins TRBV11-2 to TRBJ1-3; 10 nucleotides agree with TRBD1. V lost 0 bases and J lost 8; bases outside the gene matches: 1. The CDR3 contains 14 residues. Germline assignment: CDR1 SGHAT and CDR2 FQNNGV. CDR3 nucleotide sequence: TGTGCCAGCAGCTTAGAAGACAGGGGGCACACCATATATTTT. Its protein is CASSLEDRGHTIYF.

The chain recombines TRBV25-1 with TRBJ2-5; D unresolved. CDR3 length equals 12 residues. V lost 7 bases, J lost 2 bases, and 8 bases lay in between. Germline assignment: CDR1 MGHDK and CDR2 SYGVNS. DNA of the CDR3: TGTGCCAGCATAGGTCAGCAAGAGACCCAGTACTTC. Protein: CASIGQQETQYF.

This clone was seen a few times. The chain joins TRBV30 to TRBJ1-3; TRBD1 agrees at 8 bases. The CDR3 consists of 14 residues. V shed 1 base, J shed 4 bases, and the junction held 3 bases outside the gene matches. CDR1 and CDR2 from the germline V gene are GTSNPN and SVGIG (reference sequence). The CDR3 here is CAWSAGQVGNTIYF. CDR3 bases: TGTGCCTGGAGTGCGGGACAGGTCGGAAACACCATATATTTT.

This clone was observed a single time. V usage is TRBV19 and J usage is TRBJ2-7, with 12 bases fitting TRBD2. The CDR3 has 14 amino acids. Germline CDR1 and CDR2: LNHDA and SQIVND (reference sequence). The V segment lost 5 bases and the J segment 2 bases; nucleotides outside the gene matches: 1. CDR3 protein: CASSLAGGTYEQYF. The CDR3 DNA reads as TGTGCCAGTAGTCTAGCGGGGGGGACCTACGAGCAGTACTTC.

V gene TRBV5-1 combines with J gene TRBJ1-1; 8 nucleotides match TRBD1. V shed 6 bases and J 2 bases; nucleotides not matched to a gene: 6. From germline, CDR1 is SGHRS and CDR2 YFSETQ. The CDR3 has 14 residues. CDR3 in DNA: TGCGCCAGCAACACCGGACAGGGTAACACTGAAGCTTTCTTT. Protein: CASNTGQGNTEAFF. Using reference TRBV5-1 and TRBJ1-1 for the parts outside the CDR3, the full variable domain is KAGVTQTPRYLIKTRGQQVTLSCSPISGHRSVSWYQQTPGQGLQFLFEYFSETQRNKGNFPGRFSGRQFSNSRSEMNVSTLELGDSALYLCASNTGQGNTEAFFGQGTRLTVV.